This T cell receptor (beta chain) was identified in a study of glioma-infiltrating T cells after dendritic cell vaccination. Study summary: Dendritic cell vaccination trial patients had either newly diagnosed or recurrent glioblastoma.

Whole-study results and caveats: Longer survival after dendritic cell vaccination followed higher pretreatment TIL content.

The immunoSEQ assay amplified TCRB CDR3 from up to roughly 2 ug DNA. Profiling relied on immunoSEQ multiplex PCR, and the TCRdb table lists in-frame clones only, not all of them. Of roughly 68,000 clones listed, approximately 78% are singletons. This clone was found a few times. Its matching antigen is unknown. The CDR3 sequence is 13 residues long. V shed 2 bases, J shed 6 bases, and the junction held 3 bases outside the gene matches. Germline assignment: CDR1 MNHEY and CDR2 SVGAGI. The rearrangement joins TRBV6-5 to TRBJ1-2; 7 bases are a match to TRBD1. The TCR was taken from a human donor with glioblastoma. This sample comprised blood, obtained before dendritic cell vaccination. CDR3 coding DNA: TGTGCCAGCAGTTACAAGACAGGGAATGGCTACACCTTC. Translating it yields CASSYKTGNGYTF.